This passage covers 13 T cell receptor beta chains from one sample sequenced in a study of T cells in localized non-small cell lung cancer. Data came from immunoSEQ multiplex PCR; TCRdb stores just in-frame clones and leaves some out. In the table there are just under 35,000 clones, approximately 90% of which are singletons. The material sequenced was peripheral blood mononuclear cells, taken before any cancer treatment. These TCRs come from an older female donor with stage II lung adenocarcinoma.

This clone is a singleton in its sample. The J gene is TRBJ2-1, the V gene TRBV7-3; 8 bases agree with TRBD2. This CDR3 is built from 16 residues. Germline assignment: CDR1 SGHTA and CDR2 FQGTGA. Unmatched junction bases numbered 12, after V lost 5 bases and J lost 6 bases. The CDR3 protein is CASSLLLSGGLNEQFF. In nucleotides, the CDR3 is TGTGCCAGCAGCCTGCTGTTGTCGGGGGGGCTCAATGAGCAGTTCTTC.

The V gene is TRBV15, the J gene TRBJ1-2; 7 nucleotides line up with TRBD1. With V trimmed by 3 bases and J by 1 base, 17 bases remained unmatched. The CDR3 loop spans 19 amino acids. Germline CDR1 reads LNHNV; CDR2 reads YYDKDF (reference sequence). CDR3 in amino acids: CATSRGTVSTSPLNYGYTF. The CDR3 DNA reads as TGTGCCACCAGCAGGGGGACAGTTTCTACCTCCCCACTTAACTATGGCTACACCTTC.

The V gene is TRBV9, the J gene TRBJ2-2, with unresolved D. CDR3 length: 15 residues. The V end lost 0 bases, the J end lost 0 bases, and 6 bases lay between the germline ends. The V gene's germline CDR1 is SGDLS and CDR2 YYNGEE. Here the CDR3 DNA reads TGTGCCAGCAGCGTAGTAACAGCGAACACCGGGGAGCTGTTTTTT. It codes for CASSVVTANTGELFF.

This chain links TRBV19 with TRBJ2-7; 9 bases are a match to TRBD1. The V and J ends lost 4 bases and 6 bases, in that order; junction bases with no gene match: 13. Per the germline V gene, CDR1 is LNHDA and CDR2 is SQIVND (reference sequence). This CDR3 has 16 amino acids. The CDR3 spells CASSTFTGGIPGEQYF. CDR3 nucleotides: TGTGCCAGTAGTACCTTCACAGGGGGCATCCCCGGCGAGCAGTACTTC.

As DNA, the CDR3 is TGTGCCACCCGGGACAGGAACACAGATACGCAGTATTTT. Residues: CATRDRNTDTQYF. The chain couples TRBV28 to TRBJ2-3; 8 bases are a match to TRBD1. V was pared by 10 bases and J by 2 bases, with 5 bases of the junction left unmatched. The CDR3 contains 13 residues. The germline CDR1 and CDR2 sequences are MDHEN and SYDVKM.

This clone occurred once. The CDR3 sequence is CASRAGKGYGYTF. Written as DNA, the CDR3 is TGTGCCAGCAGGGCTGGGAAGGGCTATGGCTACACCTTC. The chain links TRBV28 to TRBJ1-2; D gene ambiguous. The ends were cut back, 6 bases at V and 4 bases at J, with 12 bases in the middle. CDR1 is MDHEN, CDR2 SYDVKM, per germline. The CDR3 sequence is 13 residues long.

The chain carries TRBV28 and TRBJ1-1; D remains ambiguous. The CDR3 is made up of 11 amino acids. Per germline, CDR1 MDHEN and CDR2 SYDVKM. Trimming cost V 6 bases and J 8 bases, with 10 bases left between them. The CDR3 DNA sequence: TGTGCCAGCAGCTCCGTTCCGGAAGCTTTCTTT. The encoded protein is CASSSVPEAFF.

The sample holds one count of this clone. V usage is TRBV7-2 and J usage is TRBJ2-7; 8 bases line up with TRBD1. CDR3 size: 15 residues. Per germline, CDR1 SGHTA and CDR2 FQGNSA. The V and J ends lost 1 base and 5 bases, in that order; junction bases with no gene match: 7. The CDR3 sequence is CASSLGDRRLHEQYF. The DNA of the CDR3 is TGTGCCAGCAGCTTAGGGGACAGGAGGCTCCACGAGCAGTACTTC.

This clone was detected once. The chain links TRBV19 to TRBJ2-2; D not resolved. The V gene's germline CDR1 is LNHDA and CDR2 SQIVND (reference sequence). The ends were cut back, 3 bases at V and 3 bases at J, with 8 bases in the middle. The CDR3 has 14 amino acids. The CDR3 loop is CASSIAVDTGELFF. As DNA, the CDR3 is TGTGCCAGTAGTATTGCAGTTGACACCGGGGAGCTGTTTTTT.

The chain recombines TRBV5-1 with TRBJ1-2; 9 bases line up with TRBD1. The CDR3 runs 15 residues. Germline V gene sequence: CDR1 SGHRS, CDR2 YFSETQ. The junction had 11 bases not matched to a gene; V was cut back by 3 bases and J by 8 bases. DNA of the CDR3: TGCGCCAGCAGCTGGGACGGACAGGGGCAACGGGGCTACACCTTC. Protein product: CASSWDGQGQRGYTF.

The CDR3 sequence is CASSLGRPPSSGANVLTF. CDR3 coding DNA: TGTGCCAGCAGCTTAGGGCGGCCGCCCAGCTCTGGGGCCAACGTCCTGACTTTC. J is TRBJ2-6 and V is TRBV11-3; D remains ambiguous. V lost 1 base and J 0 bases, leaving 13 bases between the germline ends. This CDR3 is 18 amino acids long. Germline V gives CDR1 SGHNT, CDR2 YENEEA.

The CDR3 nucleotides read TGTGCAAGTCGCTTAGTCCCTAGGGATGGATTGTCTGGGGCCAACGTCCTGACTTTC. Amino acid sequence: CASRLVPRDGLSGANVLTF. The genes are TRBV12-2 and TRBJ2-6. TRBV12-2 is tagged as a pseudogene. The CDR3 length is 19 residues.

This chain joins TRBV7-9 and TRBJ2-1; D not certain. CDR3 length: 14 amino acids. V was shortened by 2 bases and J by 4 bases, with 9 bases between the two germline ends. Germline loops: CDR1 SEHNR, CDR2 FQNEAQ (reference sequence). CDR3 residues: CASSLRPGYNEQFF. CDR3 nucleotides: TGTGCCAGCAGCTTAAGACCCGGGTACAATGAGCAGTTCTTC.